This T cell receptor beta chain derives from a study of T cells in Graves' hyperthyroidism and ophthalmopathy. Findings and limits, study-wide: In validation, the model predicted ophthalmopathy. These predictions came a median about 6.2 months before onset. Most expanded thyroid clonotypes above 0.001 recurred in blood.

TCR beta CDR3 regions were amplified from RNA. An initial round of RT-PCR targeting the TCR CDR3 relied on the HTBI primer set. One entry per CDR3 protein, called by TCRdb with MiXCR from the multiplex PCR reads. The sample includes approximately 380,000 distinct CDR3 sequences, roughly 20% of them seen just once. Concerning this clonotype itself: Its antigen is undetermined.

The CDR3 spans 18 residues. V was clipped by 1 base and J by 1 base, with 16 bases between them. The V gene's germline CDR1 is LGHNA and CDR2 YNFKEQ. Under 3 months was the duration of disease in ophthalmopathy patients, who also had a Clinical Activity Score of at least 3 and a NOSPECS grade of at least 4. This sample holds PBMCs from 9.5 to 10 ml fresh peripheral blood. The chain combines TRBV4-2 with TRBJ2-2; a weak D match, TRBD2 (5 bases). This TCR was sampled from a man aged 18 to 35 with Graves' ophthalmopathy. Material: blood. CDR3 residues: CASSQVYVGLENTGELFF. CDR3 sequence (DNA): TGTGCCAGCAGCCAAGTATACGTTGGACTCGAGAACACCGGGGAGCTGTTTTTT.